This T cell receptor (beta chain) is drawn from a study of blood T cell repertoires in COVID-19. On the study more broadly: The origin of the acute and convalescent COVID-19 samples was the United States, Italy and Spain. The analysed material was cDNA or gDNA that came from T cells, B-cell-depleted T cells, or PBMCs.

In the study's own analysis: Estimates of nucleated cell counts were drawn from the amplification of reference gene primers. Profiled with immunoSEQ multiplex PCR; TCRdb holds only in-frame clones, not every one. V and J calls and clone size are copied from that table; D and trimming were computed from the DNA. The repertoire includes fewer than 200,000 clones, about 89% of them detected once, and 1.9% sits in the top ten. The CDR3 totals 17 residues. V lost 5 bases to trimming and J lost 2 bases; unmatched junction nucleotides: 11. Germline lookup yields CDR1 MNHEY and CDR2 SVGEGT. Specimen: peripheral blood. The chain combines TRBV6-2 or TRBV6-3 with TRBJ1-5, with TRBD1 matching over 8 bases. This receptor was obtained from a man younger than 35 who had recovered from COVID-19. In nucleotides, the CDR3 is TGTGCCAGCAGTCTCCCTCGGACAGGGTCGGGCAATCAGCCCCAGCATTTT. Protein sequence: CASSLPRTGSGNQPQHF.